Below, one T cell receptor (beta chain) is given with its context. As yet, its antigen is unknown. This record comes from a study of T cell responses to AZD1222 COVID-19 vaccine. TCRdb's copy holds only in-frame clones and misses some; the assay was immunoSEQ multiplex PCR. The sample yields roughly 160,000 clones, about 91% seen once. Trimming pared 5 bases from V and 2 bases from J, leaving 20 bases between. The germline V gene encodes CDR1 MGHDK and CDR2 SYGVNS. The CDR3 is 17 amino acids. Overall study findings and caveats: Reports indicate that nearly half of spike-specific TCRs are directed at unmutated variant regions.

The TCR comes from an adult in good health. The source was peripheral blood, collected on day 0 of MenACWY control vaccination. The V gene is TRBV25-1, the J gene TRBJ2-3; tentatively, D is TRBD1 (6 bases). This CDR3 reads CASSPFGGGHLTDTQYF. The CDR3 DNA reads as TGTGCCAGCAGTCCCTTTGGTGGGGGACACCTCACAGATACGCAGTATTTT.